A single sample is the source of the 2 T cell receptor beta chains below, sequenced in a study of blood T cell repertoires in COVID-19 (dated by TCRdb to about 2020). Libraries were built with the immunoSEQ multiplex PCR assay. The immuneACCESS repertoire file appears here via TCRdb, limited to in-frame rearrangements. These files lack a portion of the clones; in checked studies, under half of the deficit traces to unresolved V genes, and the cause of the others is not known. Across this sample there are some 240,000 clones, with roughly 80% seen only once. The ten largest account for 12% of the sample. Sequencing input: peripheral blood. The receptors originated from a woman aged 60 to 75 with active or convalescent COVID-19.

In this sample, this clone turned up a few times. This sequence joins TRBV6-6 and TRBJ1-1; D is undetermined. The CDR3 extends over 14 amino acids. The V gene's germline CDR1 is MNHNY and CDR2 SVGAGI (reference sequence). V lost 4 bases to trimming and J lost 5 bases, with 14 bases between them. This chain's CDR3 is CASSLSPRETEAFF. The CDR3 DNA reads TGTGCCAGCAGTTTGTCACCCCGGGAGACTGAAGCTTTCTTT.

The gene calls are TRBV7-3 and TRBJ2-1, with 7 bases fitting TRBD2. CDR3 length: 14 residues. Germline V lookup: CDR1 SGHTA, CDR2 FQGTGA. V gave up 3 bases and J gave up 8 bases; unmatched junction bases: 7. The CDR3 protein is CASSFSGGGDEQFF. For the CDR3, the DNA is TGTGCCAGCAGCTTTTCAGGTGGGGGGGATGAGCAGTTCTTC.